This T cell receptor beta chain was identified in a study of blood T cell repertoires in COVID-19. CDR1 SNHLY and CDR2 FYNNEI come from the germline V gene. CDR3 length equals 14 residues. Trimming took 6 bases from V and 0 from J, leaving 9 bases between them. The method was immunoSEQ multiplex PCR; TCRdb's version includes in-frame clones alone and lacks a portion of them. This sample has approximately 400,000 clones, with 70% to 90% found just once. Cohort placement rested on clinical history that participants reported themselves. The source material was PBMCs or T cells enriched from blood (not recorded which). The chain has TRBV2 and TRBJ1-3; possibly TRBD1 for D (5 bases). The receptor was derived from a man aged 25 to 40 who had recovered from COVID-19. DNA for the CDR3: TGTGCCAGCAGCCAGGGCAACTCTGGAAACACCATATATTTT. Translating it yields CASSQGNSGNTIYF.